This T cell receptor beta chain comes out of a study of cytomegalovirus exposure and HLA in healthy donors. This CDR3 is 14 amino acids long. V was cut by 2 bases and J by 3 bases, with 11 bases left in between. Germline V gene lookup returns CDR1 MNHNS and CDR2 SASEGT. PCR employed 60 Vbeta and 13 Jbeta primers. The repertoire was sequenced with immunoSEQ multiplex PCR; TCRdb's copy has only in-frame clones and lacks some. The sample includes some 110,000 clones, 65% to 85% seen only once; the top ten take 5.6%. The sequencing input was PBMCs. This chain connects TRBV6-1 to TRBJ2-7, with D perhaps matching TRBD1 (6 bases). This TCR derives from a male donor in good health and CMV-seronegative. CDR3 region: CASSEMEDSYEQYF. The CDR3 DNA reads as TGTGCCAGCAGTGAAATGGAGGACAGCTACGAGCAGTACTTC.